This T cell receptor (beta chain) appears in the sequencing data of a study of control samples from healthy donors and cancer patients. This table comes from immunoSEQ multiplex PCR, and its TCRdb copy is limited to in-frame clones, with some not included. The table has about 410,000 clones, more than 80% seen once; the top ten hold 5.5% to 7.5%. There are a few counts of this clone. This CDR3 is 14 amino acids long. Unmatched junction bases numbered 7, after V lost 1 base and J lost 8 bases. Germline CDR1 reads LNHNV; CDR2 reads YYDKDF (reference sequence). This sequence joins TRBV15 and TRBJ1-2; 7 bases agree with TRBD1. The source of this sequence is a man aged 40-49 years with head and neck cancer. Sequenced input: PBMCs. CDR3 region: CATSRGQGGFGYTF. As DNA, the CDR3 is TGTGCCACCAGCAGAGGACAGGGAGGGTTCGGCTACACCTTC. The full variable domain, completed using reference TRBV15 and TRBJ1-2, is DAMVIQNPRYQVTQFGKPVTLSCSQTLNHNVMYWYQQKSSQAPKLLFHYYDKDFNNEADTPDNFQSRRPNTSFCFLDIRSPGLGDTAMYLCATSRGQGGFGYTFGSGTRLTVV.